These 15 T cell receptor beta chains originate from one sample sequenced in a study of T cells of healthy individuals. MiXCR was run by TCRdb on the 5' RACE reads, yielding one entry per CDR3 protein. The profile covers about 57,000 distinct CDR3 sequences, with around 15% appearing a single time and around 4.5% taken by the ten largest. These TCRs come from a human donor in good health.

By frequency in the sample, this clonotype is medium-sized. The rearrangement links TRBV6-4 to TRBJ1-5; 10 bases map to TRBD1. CDR1 and CDR2 (germline): MRHNA, SNTAGT. The J segment lost 4 bases and the V segment lost 3 bases, leaving 0 bases of the junction unmatched. The CDR3 runs to 14 residues. CDR3 in amino acids: CASSEGQGNQPQHF. CDR3 coding DNA: TGTGCCAGCAGTGAGGGACAGGGGAATCAGCCCCAGCATTTT.

V gene TRBV5-1 combines with J gene TRBJ1-2; 11 bases match TRBD1. V lost 1 base and J lost 8; bases outside the gene matches: 4. CDR1 SGHRS and CDR2 YFSETQ come from the germline V gene. There are 14 residues in the CDR3. In DNA form, the CDR3 reads TGCGCCAGCAGCTTGATGGGACAGGGGGAAGGCTACACCTTC. Its translation is CASSLMGQGEGYTF. The complete variable domain, with remaining parts taken from reference TRBV5-1 and TRBJ1-2, reads KAGVTQTPRYLIKTRGQQVTLSCSPISGHRSVSWYQQTPGQGLQFLFEYFSETQRNKGNFPGRFSGRQFSNSRSEMNVSTLELGDSALYLCASSLMGQGEGYTFGSGTRLTVV.

The rearrangement uses TRBV29-1 and TRBJ2-2; TRBD1 aligns across 9 bases. This CDR3 is built from 13 residues. Trimming removed 7 bases from V and 5 bases from J; junction bases left unmatched: 5. Germline V gene sequence: CDR1 SQVTM, CDR2 ANQGSEA. The CDR3 is CSADRGRTGELFF. The CDR3, as DNA: TGCAGCGCGGACAGGGGAAGGACCGGGGAGCTGTTTTTT.

This clonotype appeared a few times. The chain is built from TRBV7-9 and TRBJ1-6, with D perhaps matching TRBD1 (6 bases). This CDR3 is built from 15 residues. The germline V gene has CDR1 SEHNR and CDR2 FQNEAQ (reference sequence). V lost 1 base to trimming and J lost 11 bases, with 15 bases between them. The CDR3 DNA sequence: TGTGCCAGCAGCTTAGGTTTTGCAGGGGATACACCCCTCCACTTT. This encodes CASSLGFAGDTPLHF.

This chain connects TRBV4-1 to TRBJ2-7; perhaps TRBD2 as D (5 bases). Germline loops: CDR1 MGHRA, CDR2 YSYEKL. The CDR3 spans 12 residues. The V gene lost 3 bases and the J gene lost 3 bases, with 6 bases spanning the gap. Here the CDR3 DNA reads TGCGCCAGCAGCCATGGAGGCTACGAGCAGTACTTC. It specifies CASSHGGYEQYF.

The V gene is TRBV4-2, the J gene TRBJ2-3, with 9 bases aligning to TRBD2. J gave up 2 bases and V 1 base, and 7 bases lay outside the gene matches. Germline V gene lookup returns CDR1 LGHNA and CDR2 YNFKEQ. The CDR3 is 17 amino acids. As DNA, the CDR3 is TGTGCCAGCAGCCAAGTAATTAGCGGGGGCCCCACAGATACGCAGTATTTT. As protein: CASSQVISGGPTDTQYF.

The V and J genes are TRBV7-8 and TRBJ2-5, with 7 bases fitting TRBD1. Per germline, CDR1 SGHVS and CDR2 FQNEAQ. Losses at the gene ends were 5 bases for V and 1 base for J; bases not matched to a gene: 10. The CDR3 is 16 amino acids. CDR3 protein: CASSPRRDSPQETQYF. CDR3 nucleotide sequence: TGTGCCAGCAGCCCTCGACGGGACAGCCCCCAAGAGACCCAGTACTTC.

The table lists this clonotype with a few counts. The chain links TRBV28 to TRBJ1-2; no clear D gene. Germline V gene lookup returns CDR1 MDHEN and CDR2 SYDVKM. This CDR3 region has 12 residues. With 2 bases removed from V and 3 bases from J, the gap between germline ends came to 4 bases. As DNA, the CDR3 is TGTGCCAGCAGTTTAACGGACTATGGCTACACCTTC. Translated, it gives CASSLTDYGYTF.

At least ten counts were recorded for this clonotype. The chain carries TRBV30 and TRBJ2-1; D not certain. The CDR3 contains 13 residues. V was shortened by 2 bases and J by 4 bases, with 9 bases between the two germline ends. CDR1 is GTSNPN, CDR2 SVGIG, per germline (reference sequence). This chain's CDR3 is CAWSRGPYNEQFF. The CDR3 DNA reads as TGTGCCTGGAGTCGAGGACCTTACAATGAGCAGTTCTTC.

V gene TRBV7-3 combines with J gene TRBJ2-5; 14 nucleotides align to TRBD2. The CDR3 is made up of 17 amino acids. V lost 5 bases to trimming and J lost 2 bases; unmatched junction nucleotides: 7. Germline CDR1 SGHTA, CDR2 FQGTGA. The CDR3 is CASSPGLAGVGQETQYF. For the CDR3, the DNA is TGTGCCAGCAGCCCGGGACTAGCGGGAGTGGGGCAAGAGACCCAGTACTTC.

This clonotype appeared a few times. The V gene is TRBV7-6, the J gene TRBJ2-2; D is perhaps TRBD1 (6 bases). Germline V gene sequence: CDR1 SGHVS, CDR2 FNYEAQ. V lost 10 bases and J 0 bases, leaving 18 bases between the germline ends. CDR3 length equals 16 residues. CDR3 coding DNA: TGTGCCACCCTGTCAGGGGACGCTTCGAACACCGGGGAGCTGTTTTTT. Its translation: CATLSGDASNTGELFF.

The chain is built from TRBV3-1 and TRBJ2-5; no clear D gene. Trimming stripped 6 bases from V and 5 bases from J, with 13 bases between. Germline lookup yields CDR1 LGHDT and CDR2 YNNKEL (reference sequence). This CDR3 has 13 amino acids. This CDR3 reads CASRRVNAETQYF. CDR3 DNA: TGTGCCAGCAGAAGGGTAAATGCGGAGACCCAGTACTTC.

This clonotype has a count of ten or more. The chain's CDR3 is CASIQTGVNYGYTF. DNA of the CDR3: TGTGCCAGTATACAGACAGGGGTTAACTATGGCTACACCTTC. This chain links TRBV2 with TRBJ1-2, with TRBD1 matching 8 bases. The CDR3 consists of 14 residues. Per the germline V gene, CDR1 is SNHLY and CDR2 is FYNNEI. J gave up 1 base and V 9 bases, and 7 bases lay outside the gene matches.

This clonotype was counted at least ten times. The chain employs TRBV27 and TRBJ1-2; maybe TRBD1 (5 bases). V dropped 10 bases and J dropped 7 bases, with 19 bases sitting between them. CDR1 is MNHEY and CDR2 is SMNVEV in the germline V gene (reference sequence). This CDR3 comprises 13 residues. CDR3 loop: CAIYLGGGGGYTF. For the CDR3, the DNA is TGTGCCATTTACTTGGGGGGTGGCGGTGGCTACACCTTC.

This rearrangement joins TRBV5-1 to TRBJ2-2, with D perhaps matching TRBD2 (6 bases). Germline CDR1 is SGHRS and CDR2 is YFSETQ. Trimming left V 4 bases short and J 5 bases short, with 9 bases between. The CDR3 spans 13 residues. The CDR3: CASSPGRTGELFF. The CDR3 DNA is TGCGCCAGCAGCCCTGGGAGGACCGGGGAGCTGTTTTTT.